Following are 19 T cell receptor beta chains from one sample sequenced in a study of T cells in Graves' hyperthyroidism and ophthalmopathy. The CDR3 regions of TCR beta were amplified from RNA transcripts. The TCR CDR3 was amplified in a first-round RT-PCR using the HTBI primer set. One entry per CDR3 protein, called by TCRdb with MiXCR from the multiplex PCR reads. The repertoire consists of 700,000 or so distinct CDR3 sequences, with about 15% occurring once and the leading ten covering 8.4%. Sequenced material: blood. These receptors were collected from a man between 18 and 35 years old with Graves' hyperthyroidism.

In its sample, this clonotype was seen many times. This chain uses TRBV20-1 with TRBJ2-7; TRBD1 is a possible D gene (6 bases). CDR3 length equals 14 residues. CDR1 and CDR2 (germline): DFQATT, SNEGSKA (reference sequence). V shed 3 bases and J shed 0 bases, with 12 bases lying between them. Here the CDR3 DNA reads TGCAGTGCTAGTGAATCAGGGGTCTCCTACGAGCAGTACTTC. Protein sequence: CSASESGVSYEQYF.

There are many counts of this clonotype. J is TRBJ1-2 and V is TRBV11-2; D is unresolved. CDR3 length: 16 amino acids. With 5 bases removed from V and 3 bases from J, the gap between germline ends came to 19 bases. Germline CDR1 reads SGHAT; CDR2 reads FQNNGV. The CDR3 sequence: CASSQRSGLRYYGYTF. The CDR3 DNA reads as TGTGCCAGCAGCCAGAGGTCAGGCCTCCGCTACTATGGCTACACCTTC.

The DNA for the CDR3 is TGTGCCAGCAGTTTTGGACAGGGGAGAGAGACCCAGTACTTC. Translated, it gives CASSFGQGRETQYF. This chain connects TRBV28 to TRBJ2-5; 9 bases fit TRBD1. The V and J ends lost 3 bases and 4 bases, in that order; junction bases with no gene match: 3. The length of the CDR3 is 14 residues. CDR1 is MDHEN and CDR2 is SYDVKM in the germline V gene.

This clonotype was seen ten or more times. The gene calls are TRBV15 and TRBJ2-7; 7 nucleotides agree with TRBD1. Per the germline V gene, CDR1 is LNHNV and CDR2 is YYDKDF (reference sequence). J lost 6 bases, V lost 4 bases, and 12 bases had no gene match. This CDR3 is 15 amino acids long. The CDR3 DNA is TGTGCCACCAGCAAACTCGCAGCGAACAGGGGCGAGCAGTACTTC. As protein: CATSKLAANRGEQYF. Full variable domain (remainder filled in from reference TRBV15 and TRBJ2-7): DAMVIQNPRYQVTQFGKPVTLSCSQTLNHNVMYWYQQKSSQAPKLLFHYYDKDFNNEADTPDNFQSRRPNTSFCFLDIRSPGLGDTAMYLCATSKLAANRGEQYFGPGTRLTVT.

The genes are TRBV11-3 and TRBJ2-7; a possible D gene is TRBD1 (6 bases). Trimming left V 5 bases short and J 1 base short, with 12 bases between. This CDR3 spans 14 amino acids. From germline, CDR1 is SGHNT and CDR2 YENEEA. This CDR3 is CASSAGTTSYEQYF. CDR3 in DNA: TGTGCCAGCAGCGCCGGGACAACTTCCTACGAGCAGTACTTC.

The chain has TRBV19 and TRBJ2-4; D unclear. The CDR3 is 14 residues long. In germline, CDR1 is LNHDA, CDR2 SQIVND (reference sequence). V lost 4 bases and J lost 0, with 7 bases in between. CDR3 nucleotides: TGTGCCAGTAGTAAGGATGTAGCCAAAAACATTCAGTACTTC. Translating it yields CASSKDVAKNIQYF.

Notes on this clonotype: Mismatch with germline at one junction end may stem from a read error. This chain uses TRBV7-9 with TRBJ2-7; 11 nucleotides line up with TRBD2. The CDR3 covers 19 residues. From germline, CDR1 is SEHNR and CDR2 FQNEAQ (reference sequence). The DNA for the CDR3 is TGTGCCAGGAGCTTGAATGGGCTAGCGGGAGGTTTTATAGTCTACGAGCAGTACTTC. It encodes CARSLNGLAGGFIVYEQYF. The variable domain in full, with the rest retrieved from reference TRBV7-9 and TRBJ2-7, is DTGVSQNPRHKITKRGQNVTFRCDPISEHNRLYWYRQTLGQGPEFLTYFQNEAQLEKSRLLSDRFSAERPKGSFSTLEIQRTEQGDSAMYLCARSLNGLAGGFIVYEQYFGPGTRLTVT.

The rearrangement uses TRBV7-2 and TRBJ2-7, with 7 positions matching TRBD2. Unmatched junction bases numbered 10, after V lost 5 bases and J lost 3 bases. This CDR3 comprises 15 residues. Germline V gene sequence: CDR1 SGHTA, CDR2 FQGNSA. CDR3 sequence (DNA): TGTGCCAGCAGCCCCGGGGCGGGAGCTATCTACGAGCAGTACTTC. As protein: CASSPGAGAIYEQYF. Complete variable domain (other parts from reference TRBV7-2 and TRBJ2-7): GAGVSQSPSNKVTEKGKDVELRCDPISGHTALYWYRQSLGQGLEFLIYFQGNSAPDKSGLPSDRFSAERTGGSVSTLTIQRTQQEDSAVYLCASSPGAGAIYEQYFGPGTRLTVT.

V usage is TRBV6-1 and J usage is TRBJ2-6; 13 nucleotides match TRBD2. Germline loops: CDR1 MNHNS, CDR2 SASEGT. The CDR3 totals 18 residues. V lost 5 bases, J lost 0 bases, and 4 bases stayed unmatched. CDR3 loop: CASSFGLAGASGANVLTF. The CDR3 nucleotides read TGTGCCAGCAGTTTCGGACTAGCGGGAGCCTCTGGGGCCAACGTCCTGACTTTC.

The chain joins TRBV7-9 to TRBJ1-3; D unresolved. There are 19 residues in the CDR3. Trimming pared 5 bases from V and 0 bases from J, leaving 23 bases between. Germline V gene data show CDR1 as SEHNR and CDR2 as FQNEAQ (reference sequence). CDR3 amino acids: CASSPRPGFPGFSGNTIYF. The CDR3 DNA reads as TGTGCCAGCAGCCCACGTCCCGGTTTTCCAGGATTCTCTGGAAACACCATATATTTT. Combining the CDR3 with reference TRBV7-9 and TRBJ1-3 gives the whole variable domain DTGVSQNPRHKITKRGQNVTFRCDPISEHNRLYWYRQTLGQGPEFLTYFQNEAQLEKSRLLSDRFSAERPKGSFSTLEIQRTEQGDSAMYLCASSPRPGFPGFSGNTIYFGEGSWLTVV.

The chain is built from TRBV12-3 or TRBV12-4 and TRBJ1-5; D possibly corresponds to TRBD1 (5 bases). This CDR3 region has 14 residues. V lost 5 bases, J lost 0 bases, and 8 bases lay in between. CDR3 amino acids: CASSTTVSNQPQHF. The DNA of the CDR3 is TGTGCCAGCAGTACGACAGTTAGCAATCAGCCCCAGCATTTT.

This chain connects TRBV6-1 to TRBJ1-5; tentatively, D is TRBD1 (5 bases). V was pared by 7 bases and J by 5 bases, with 12 bases between. Germline V CDR1 and CDR2: MNHNS, SASEGT. This CDR3 is built from 13 residues. CDR3 sequence: CASKSGPDQPQHF. DNA for the CDR3: TGTGCCAGCAAATCAGGGCCGGATCAGCCCCAGCATTTT.

This clonotype was counted many times. The chain has TRBV6-1 and TRBJ2-2; no firm D call. The V gene's germline CDR1 is MNHNS and CDR2 SASEGT. V was clipped by 7 bases and J by 4 bases, with 10 bases between them. The CDR3 runs to 13 residues. CDR3 nucleotides: TGTGCCAGCAACTCGGACCCCACCGGGGAGCTGTTTTTT. This encodes CASNSDPTGELFF.

V gene TRBV10-3 combines with J gene TRBJ2-7; D gene unclear. The CDR3 is 14 residues long. Per germline, CDR1 ENHRY and CDR2 SYGVKD. Deletions cut 9 bases from V and 6 bases from J, with 21 bases between. The CDR3 reads CAIRAETLALEQYF. The CDR3 nucleotides read TGTGCCATTCGAGCCGAGACCCTCGCCCTCGAGCAGTACTTC.

This clonotype turned up a few times. The J gene is TRBJ1-2, the V gene TRBV5-1; D unclear. The V end was cut by 7 bases, the J end by 8 bases, with 21 bases between. CDR3 size: 14 residues. The V gene's germline CDR1 is SGHRS and CDR2 YFSETQ. This CDR3 reads CASASQGSHYGYTF. CDR3 sequence (DNA): TGCGCCAGCGCTTCTCAAGGGTCCCATTACGGCTACACCTTC.

This clonotype was counted between two and nine times. V is TRBV28 and J is TRBJ2-1; possible D gene TRBD2, 5 bases. V dropped 2 bases and J dropped 10 bases, with 18 bases sitting between them. The CDR3 has 15 residues. Germline values: CDR1 MDHEN, CDR2 SYDVKM. As DNA, the CDR3 is TGTGCCAGCAGTTTAGCGGGTAAGGGAGCTTGGGAGCAGTTCTTC. Protein: CASSLAGKGAWEQFF.

The chain employs TRBV2 and TRBJ2-5; 7 bases fit TRBD2. This CDR3 comprises 14 residues. The germline V gene has CDR1 SNHLY and CDR2 FYNNEI. The V gene end was trimmed by 8 bases and the J gene end by 5 bases; junction bases not matched to a gene: 11. The CDR3 DNA is TGTGCCAGCGGGGGGGGTCGTGGGCTGGAGACCCAGTACTTC. Translating it yields CASGGGRGLETQYF.

This clonotype was seen at least ten times. This rearrangement joins TRBV18 to TRBJ2-5; 9 bases agree with TRBD1. Germline CDR1 KGHSH, CDR2 LQKENI. Germline trimming cut 6 bases from V and 2 bases from J; bases unmatched to any gene: 4. The CDR3 runs 14 residues. The CDR3 loop is CASSGQGQQETQYF. DNA for the CDR3: TGTGCCAGCTCGGGACAGGGCCAGCAAGAGACCCAGTACTTC.

V gene TRBV7-2 combines with J gene TRBJ2-5, with D possibly being TRBD1 or TRBD2 (7 bases each). Germline CDR1 SGHTA, CDR2 FQGNSA. Trimming pared 4 bases from V and 2 bases from J, leaving 23 bases between. The CDR3 is 18 amino acids. The CDR3 DNA sequence: TGTGCCAGCAGCTGGGGGGGGTTGGACAGGCCCCTACAAGAGACCCAGTACTTC. It translates to CASSWGGLDRPLQETQYF.